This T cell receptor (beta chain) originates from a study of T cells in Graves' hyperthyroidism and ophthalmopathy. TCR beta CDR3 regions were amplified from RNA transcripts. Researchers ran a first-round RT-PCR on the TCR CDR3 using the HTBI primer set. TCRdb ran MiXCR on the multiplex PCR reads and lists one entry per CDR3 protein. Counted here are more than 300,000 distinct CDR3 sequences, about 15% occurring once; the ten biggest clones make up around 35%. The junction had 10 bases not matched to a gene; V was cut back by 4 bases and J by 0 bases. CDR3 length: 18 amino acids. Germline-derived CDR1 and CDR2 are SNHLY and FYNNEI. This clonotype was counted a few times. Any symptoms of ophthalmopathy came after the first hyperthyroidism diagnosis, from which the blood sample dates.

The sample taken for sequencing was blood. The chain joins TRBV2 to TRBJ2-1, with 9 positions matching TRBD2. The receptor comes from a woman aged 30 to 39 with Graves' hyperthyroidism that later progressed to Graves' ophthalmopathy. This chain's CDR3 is CASSGGGLAISSYNEQFF. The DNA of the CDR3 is TGTGCCAGCAGTGGGGGTGGACTAGCGATAAGCTCCTACAATGAGCAGTTCTTC. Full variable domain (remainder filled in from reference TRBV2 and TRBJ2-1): EPEVTQTPSHQVTQMGQEVILRCVPISNHLYFYWYRQILGQKVEFLVSFYNNEISEKSEIFDDQFSVERPDGSNFTLKIRSTKLEDSAMYFCASSGGGLAISSYNEQFFGPGTRLTVL.